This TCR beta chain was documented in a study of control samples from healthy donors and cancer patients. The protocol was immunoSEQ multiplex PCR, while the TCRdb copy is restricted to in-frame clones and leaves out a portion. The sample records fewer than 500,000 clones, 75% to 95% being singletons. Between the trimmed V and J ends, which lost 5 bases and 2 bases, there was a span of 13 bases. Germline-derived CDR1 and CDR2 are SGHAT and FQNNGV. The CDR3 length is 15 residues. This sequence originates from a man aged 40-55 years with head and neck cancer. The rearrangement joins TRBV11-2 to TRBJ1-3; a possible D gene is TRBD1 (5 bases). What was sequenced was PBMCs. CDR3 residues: CASSETGVAGNTIYF. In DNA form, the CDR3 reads TGTGCCAGCAGCGAAACAGGTGTGGCTGGAAACACCATATATTTT. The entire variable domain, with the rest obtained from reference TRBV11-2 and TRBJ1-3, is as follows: EAGVAQSPRYKIIEKRQSVAFWCNPISGHATLYWYQQILGQGPKLLIQFQNNGVVDDSQLPKDRFSAERLKGVDSTLKIQPAKLEDSAVYLCASSETGVAGNTIYFGEGSWLTVV.